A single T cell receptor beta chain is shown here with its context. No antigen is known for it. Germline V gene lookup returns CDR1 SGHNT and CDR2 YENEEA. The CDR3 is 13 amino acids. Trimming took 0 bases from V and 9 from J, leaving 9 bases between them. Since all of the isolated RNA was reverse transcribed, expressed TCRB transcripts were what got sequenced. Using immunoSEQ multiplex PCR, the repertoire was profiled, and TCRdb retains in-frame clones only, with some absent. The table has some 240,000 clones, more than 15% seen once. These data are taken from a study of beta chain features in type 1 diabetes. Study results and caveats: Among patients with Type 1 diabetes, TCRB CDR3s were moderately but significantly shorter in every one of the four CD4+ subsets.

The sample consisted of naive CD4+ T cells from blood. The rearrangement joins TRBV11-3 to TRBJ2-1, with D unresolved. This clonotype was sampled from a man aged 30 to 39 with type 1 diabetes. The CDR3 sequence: CASSLDQITEQFF. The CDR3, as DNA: TGTGCCAGCAGCTTAGATCAAATCACTGAGCAGTTCTTC.